The clone carrying this TCR beta chain was counted only a few times. Its antigen is not known. Only in-frame clones appear in the TCRdb table, and some are missing; sequencing was by immunoSEQ multiplex PCR. This sample carries about 390,000 clones, 88% of them seen once, and the ten largest clones take roughly 3%. This sample is part of a study of Ad26.COV2.S vaccination and SARS-CoV-2 variants. The wider study: Dosing was one shot or two shots 56 days apart. Study results and limitations: Considerable breadth of spike-specific CD8+ and CD4+ T cell responses has reportedly been documented following vaccination.

CDR1 is SGHAT, CDR2 FQNNGV, per germline. The CDR3 has 15 residues. V was trimmed by 4 bases and J by 2 bases, leaving 11 bases between them. The treatment was: roughly 18 received Ad26.COV2.S at low or high dose, single or two shots; a few received placebo; per-sample allocation not given. Samples were taken on day 63 after the first vaccine or placebo injection. An Ad26 vector expressing Wuhan-strain SARS-CoV-2 spike constituted the vaccine. The rearrangement uses TRBV11-2 and TRBJ2-2; D is uncertain. The sequence was collected from a person aged 18-60 years who received the Ad26.COV2.S COVID-19 vaccine or a placebo. The sample consisted of peripheral blood, taken in a trial of Ad26.COV2.S vaccine versus placebo. The CDR3 DNA follows: TGTGCCAGCAGCTCGGGCAGGTCAAACACCGGGGAGCTGTTTTTT. The encoded protein is CASSSGRSNTGELFF. Complete variable domain (other parts from reference TRBV11-2 and TRBJ2-2): EAGVAQSPRYKIIEKRQSVAFWCNPISGHATLYWYQQILGQGPKLLIQFQNNGVVDDSQLPKDRFSAERLKGVDSTLKIQPAKLEDSAVYLCASSSGRSNTGELFFGEGSRLTVL.